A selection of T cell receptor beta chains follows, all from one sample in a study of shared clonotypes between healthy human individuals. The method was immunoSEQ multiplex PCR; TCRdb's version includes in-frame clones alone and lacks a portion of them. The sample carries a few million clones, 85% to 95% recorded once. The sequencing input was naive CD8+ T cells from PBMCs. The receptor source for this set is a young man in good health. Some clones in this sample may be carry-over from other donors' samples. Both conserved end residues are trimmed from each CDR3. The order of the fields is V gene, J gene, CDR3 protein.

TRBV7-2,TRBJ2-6,ASRSRSGANVLT
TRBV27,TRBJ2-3,ASSSPRGGTQY
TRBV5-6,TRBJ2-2,ASAPGNGELF
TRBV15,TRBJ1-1,ATTQGATEAF
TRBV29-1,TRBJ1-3,SVEATGVAGNTIY
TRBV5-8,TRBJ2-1,ASSLEISRYNEQF
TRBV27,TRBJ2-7,ASRLVGSGAVEQY
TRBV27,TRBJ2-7,ASSFGLAETYEQY
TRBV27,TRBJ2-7,ASSPILGTGEYEQY
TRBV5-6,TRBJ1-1,ASSWDPSNTEAF